These T cell receptor beta chains were read from a single sample in a study of T cells in Graves' hyperthyroidism and ophthalmopathy. TCRdb used MiXCR to reprocess the multiplex PCR reads, holding one entry per CDR3 protein. The table has over 700,000 distinct CDR3 sequences, 35% seen once. The sequencing input was blood. The receptors originated from a woman aged 40 to 50 with Graves' hyperthyroidism. The conserved cysteine and the conserved F or W are not part of the CDR3 here. The order of the fields is V gene, CDR3 protein.

v_call: TRBV5-4; cdr3_aa: ASSLASGKTQY
v_call: TRBV29-1; cdr3_aa: SVRIVAGNEQF
v_call: TRBV6-5; cdr3_aa: ASRSSGWTYEQY
v_call: TRBV19; cdr3_aa: ASSMGREEDEQY
v_call: TRBV12-3/TRBV12-4; cdr3_aa: ASSLTHFSNQPQH
v_call: TRBV29-1; cdr3_aa: SVDGDRNYQPQH
v_call: TRBV7-8; cdr3_aa: ASSLEGTIGYT
v_call: TRBV7-2; cdr3_aa: ASSHLAGPQETQY
v_call: TRBV5-1; cdr3_aa: ASRPELGTGSDTQY
v_call: TRBV15; cdr3_aa: ATSPGFKASGNT
v_call: TRBV9; cdr3_aa: ASSVGPGTSVGELF
v_call: TRBV19; cdr3_aa: ASNNRGNFNTEAF
v_call: TRBV7-9; cdr3_aa: ASSLGLAGDQETQY
v_call: TRBV29-1; cdr3_aa: SVVWITSGENTGELF
v_call: TRBV20-1; cdr3_aa: SAMGLAGVNTEAF
v_call: TRBV12-3/TRBV12-4; cdr3_aa: ASSLLGSGETQY
v_call: TRBV6-1; cdr3_aa: ASRPAPRQRSYNSPLH
v_call: TRBV10-3; cdr3_aa: AARGGQETQY
v_call: TRBV7-8; cdr3_aa: ASSSPGQMNTGELF
v_call: TRBV12-3/TRBV12-4; cdr3_aa: ASSEGTSVESPQETQY
v_call: TRBV11-2; cdr3_aa: ASSLVFGGLGANVLT
v_call: TRBV6-5; cdr3_aa: ASSFSGLDANTEAF
v_call: TRBV7-2; cdr3_aa: VSSLQISGGRQETQY
v_call: TRBV7-2; cdr3_aa: ASSFKGRGQTYEQY
v_call: TRBV2; cdr3_aa: ASSEYLGGESYT
v_call: TRBV2; cdr3_aa: ASSEVDRGNTIY
v_call: TRBV20-1; cdr3_aa: SVPRAYEQY
v_call: TRBV6-6; cdr3_aa: ASSDGRVGNQPQH
v_call: TRBV19; cdr3_aa: ASSIQGRNTEAF
v_call: TRBV11-2; cdr3_aa: ASSIGLFNANTGELF
v_call: TRBV7-9; cdr3_aa: ATAGLASYEQY
v_call: TRBV7-9; cdr3_aa: ASSPRQEYNEKLF
v_call: TRBV10-3; cdr3_aa: AIRDPGTGNTEAF
v_call: TRBV5-8; cdr3_aa: ASSLGSAFGANVLT
v_call: TRBV4-1; cdr3_aa: ASSQGWSGANVLT
v_call: TRBV4-3; cdr3_aa: ASSQGLTPGELF
v_call: TRBV6-5; cdr3_aa: ASRRLNNQPQH
v_call: TRBV6-5; cdr3_aa: ASSRDGSNSPLH
v_call: TRBV15; cdr3_aa: APGTDDNQPQH
v_call: TRBV10-3; cdr3_aa: AIQTGTQETQH
v_call: TRBV7-9; cdr3_aa: ASSDGGREKLF
v_call: TRBV12-3/TRBV12-4; cdr3_aa: ASRPRGNTIY
v_call: TRBV10-3; cdr3_aa: AISEVGREPNEKLF
v_call: TRBV7-2; cdr3_aa: ASSPRTEGEQF
v_call: TRBV5-6; cdr3_aa: ASSFLQEPEQY
v_call: TRBV12-3/TRBV12-4; cdr3_aa: ASSPSRASYEQY
v_call: TRBV29-1; cdr3_aa: SVELLTGNTGELF
v_call: TRBV6-1; cdr3_aa: ASARGLYAEAF
v_call: TRBV10-3; cdr3_aa: AIGGIQETQY
v_call: TRBV19; cdr3_aa: ATGQGAYSNQPQH
v_call: TRBV7-3; cdr3_aa: ASSETGFSKETQY
v_call: TRBV6-5; cdr3_aa: ASSYESAAGANVLT
v_call: TRBV28; cdr3_aa: ASWEATGWYT
v_call: TRBV19; cdr3_aa: ATRTGGDLF
v_call: TRBV28; cdr3_aa: ASRETGGSYGYT
v_call: TRBV20-1; cdr3_aa: SARDPGFGGGGYT
v_call: TRBV4-3; cdr3_aa: ATAARPGETQY
v_call: TRBV7-9; cdr3_aa: ASSWGQGPTEAF
v_call: TRBV24-1; cdr3_aa: AARGQGDTEAF